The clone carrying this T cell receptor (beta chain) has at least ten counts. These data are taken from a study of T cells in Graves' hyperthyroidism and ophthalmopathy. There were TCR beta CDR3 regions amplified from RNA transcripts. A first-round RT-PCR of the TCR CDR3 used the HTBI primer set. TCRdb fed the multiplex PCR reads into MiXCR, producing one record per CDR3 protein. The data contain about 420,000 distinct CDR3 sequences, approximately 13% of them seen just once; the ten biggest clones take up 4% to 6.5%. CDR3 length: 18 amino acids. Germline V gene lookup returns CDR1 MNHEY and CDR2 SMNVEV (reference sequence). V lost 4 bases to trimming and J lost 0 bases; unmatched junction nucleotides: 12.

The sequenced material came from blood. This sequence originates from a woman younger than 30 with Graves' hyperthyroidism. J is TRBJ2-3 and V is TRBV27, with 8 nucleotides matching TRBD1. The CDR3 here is CASSSDRDRIHSTDTQYF. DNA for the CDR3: TGTGCCAGCAGTTCGGACCGGGACAGGATACATAGCACAGATACGCAGTATTTT.